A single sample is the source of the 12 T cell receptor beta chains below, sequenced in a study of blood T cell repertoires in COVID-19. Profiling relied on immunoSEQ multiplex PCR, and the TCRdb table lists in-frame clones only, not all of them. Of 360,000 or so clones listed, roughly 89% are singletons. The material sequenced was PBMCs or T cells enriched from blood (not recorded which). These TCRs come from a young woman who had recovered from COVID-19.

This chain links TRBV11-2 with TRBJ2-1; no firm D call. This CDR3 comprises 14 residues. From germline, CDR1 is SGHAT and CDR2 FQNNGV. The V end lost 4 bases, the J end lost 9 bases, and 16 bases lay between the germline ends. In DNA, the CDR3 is TGTGCCAGCAGCTCCCGGAGAGGAGCAAGTGAGCAGTTCTTC. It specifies CASSSRRGASEQFF.

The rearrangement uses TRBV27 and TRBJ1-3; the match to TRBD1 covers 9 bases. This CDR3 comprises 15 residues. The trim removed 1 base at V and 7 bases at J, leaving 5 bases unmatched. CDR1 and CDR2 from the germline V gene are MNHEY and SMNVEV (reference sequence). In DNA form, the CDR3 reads TGTGCCAGCAGTTTATACGGACAGGGGAGGAACACCATATATTTT. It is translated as CASSLYGQGRNTIYF.

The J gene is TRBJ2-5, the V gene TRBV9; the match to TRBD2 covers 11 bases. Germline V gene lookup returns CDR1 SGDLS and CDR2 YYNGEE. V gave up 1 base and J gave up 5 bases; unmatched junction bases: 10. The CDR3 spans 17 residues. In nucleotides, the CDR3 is TGTGCCAGCAGCGTAACGGCTAGCGGGAGGCTGAGGGAGACCCAGTACTTC. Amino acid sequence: CASSVTASGRLRETQYF.

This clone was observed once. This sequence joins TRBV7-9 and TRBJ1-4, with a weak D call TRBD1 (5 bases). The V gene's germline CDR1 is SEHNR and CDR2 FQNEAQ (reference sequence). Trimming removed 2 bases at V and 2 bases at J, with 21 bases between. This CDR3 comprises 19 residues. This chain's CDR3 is CASSLSSSGIPLTNEKLFF. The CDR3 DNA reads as TGTGCCAGCAGCTTATCCAGCTCAGGGATTCCTCTGACTAATGAAAAACTGTTTTTT.

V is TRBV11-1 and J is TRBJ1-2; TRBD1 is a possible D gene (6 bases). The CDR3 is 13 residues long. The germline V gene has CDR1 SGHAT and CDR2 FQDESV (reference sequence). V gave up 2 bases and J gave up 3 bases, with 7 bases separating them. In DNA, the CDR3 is TGTGCCAGCAGCTTAAGGGGGTACTATGGCTACACCTTC. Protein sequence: CASSLRGYYGYTF. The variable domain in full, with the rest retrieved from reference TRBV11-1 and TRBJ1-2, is EAEVAQSPRYKITEKSQAVAFWCDPISGHATLYWYRQILGQGPELLVQFQDESVVDDSQLPKDRFSAERLKGVDSTLKIQPAELGDSAMYLCASSLRGYYGYTFGSGTRLTVV.

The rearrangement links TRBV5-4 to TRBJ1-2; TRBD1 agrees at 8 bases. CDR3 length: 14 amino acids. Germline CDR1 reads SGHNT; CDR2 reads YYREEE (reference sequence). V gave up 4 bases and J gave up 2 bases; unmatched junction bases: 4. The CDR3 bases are TGTGCCAGCAGCCGGGGACAGGAGAACTATGGCTACACCTTC. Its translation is CASSRGQENYGYTF.

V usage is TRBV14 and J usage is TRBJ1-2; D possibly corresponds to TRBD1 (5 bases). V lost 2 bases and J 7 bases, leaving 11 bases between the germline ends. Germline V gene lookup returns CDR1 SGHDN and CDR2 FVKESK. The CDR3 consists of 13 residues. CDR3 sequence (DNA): TGTGCCAGCAGCCAATGGGGGGGATCTGGCTACACCTTC. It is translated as CASSQWGGSGYTF.

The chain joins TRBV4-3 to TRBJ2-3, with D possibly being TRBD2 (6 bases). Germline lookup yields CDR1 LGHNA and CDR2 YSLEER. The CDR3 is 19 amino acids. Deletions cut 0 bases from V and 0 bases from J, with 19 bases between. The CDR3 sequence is CASSQDSGSGVTSTDTQYF. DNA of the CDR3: TGCGCCAGCAGCCAAGATTCGGGGTCGGGGGTAACTAGCACAGATACGCAGTATTTT.

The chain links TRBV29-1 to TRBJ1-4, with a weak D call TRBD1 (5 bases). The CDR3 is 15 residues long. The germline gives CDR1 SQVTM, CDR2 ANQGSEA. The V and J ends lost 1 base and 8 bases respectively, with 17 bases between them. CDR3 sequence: CSVEAPGGMGEKLFF. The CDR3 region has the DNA TGCAGCGTTGAAGCCCCGGGGGGTATGGGGGAAAAACTGTTTTTT.

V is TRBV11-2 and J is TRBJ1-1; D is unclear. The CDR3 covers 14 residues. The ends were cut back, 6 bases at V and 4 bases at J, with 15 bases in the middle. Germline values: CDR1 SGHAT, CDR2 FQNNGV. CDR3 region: CASSFDPTGTEAFF. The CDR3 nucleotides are TGTGCCAGCAGTTTTGACCCTACGGGCACTGAAGCTTTCTTT. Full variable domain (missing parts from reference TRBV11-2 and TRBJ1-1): EAGVAQSPRYKIIEKRQSVAFWCNPISGHATLYWYQQILGQGPKLLIQFQNNGVVDDSQLPKDRFSAERLKGVDSTLKIQPAKLEDSAVYLCASSFDPTGTEAFFGQGTRLTVV.

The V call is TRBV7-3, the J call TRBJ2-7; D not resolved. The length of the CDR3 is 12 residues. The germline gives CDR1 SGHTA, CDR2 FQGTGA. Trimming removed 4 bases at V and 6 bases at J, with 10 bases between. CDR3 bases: TGTGCCAGCAGCTCTAGAGTTTCCGAGCAGTACTTC. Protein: CASSSRVSEQYF.

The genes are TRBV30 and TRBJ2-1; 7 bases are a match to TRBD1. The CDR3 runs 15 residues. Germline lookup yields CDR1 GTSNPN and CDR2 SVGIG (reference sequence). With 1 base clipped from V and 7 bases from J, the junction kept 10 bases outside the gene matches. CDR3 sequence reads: CAWSEQWAGGNEQFF. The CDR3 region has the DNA TGTGCCTGGAGTGAACAGTGGGCAGGGGGAAATGAGCAGTTCTTC.